This T cell receptor (beta chain) derives from a study of neurological immune-mediated disorders. Study-level findings and limits: Phylogenetic grouping assigned the repertoires of 18 of 34 multiple sclerosis patients to a single cluster of related CDR3 sequences. This cluster may be a repertoire-level signature. No CDR3 amino acid sequences were shared by expanded clones across subjects, suggesting private repertoires in all groups.

Synthesis of cDNA was carried out by template-switch 5'RACE. The reaction used 10-nucleotide random UMIs. Using its own MiXCR run on the 5' RACE reads, TCRdb lists one record per CDR3 protein. The table has tens of thousands of distinct CDR3 sequences, about 2.5% seen once. This CDR3 is built from 12 residues. CDR1 is DFQATT, CDR2 SNEGSKA, per germline (reference sequence). V lost 5 bases and J 7 bases, leaving 15 bases between the germline ends. A remark on this clonotype: The antigen is undetermined.

The sequencing sample was made of PBMCs. This chain joins TRBV20-1 and TRBJ2-7, with D hard to call. The origin of this receptor is a man over 45 with multiple sclerosis. The CDR3 DNA reads as TGCAGTGCTCCCGACATCGAAGGAGAGCAGTACTTC. Amino acids: CSAPDIEGEQYF.